The following is a TCR beta chain sequence with its context. Trimming at V came to 8 bases and at J to 4 bases, leaving 5 bases not matched to a gene. Per the germline V gene, CDR1 is SNHLY and CDR2 is FYNNEI. This CDR3 contains 14 residues. The data originate from a study of blood T cell repertoires in COVID-19. At the level of the study: Samples representing acute and convalescent COVID-19 were sourced from the United States, Italy and Spain. Sample material is recorded as cDNA or gDNA derived from T cells, B-cell-depleted T cells, or PBMCs.

The authors' processing: Reference gene primer amplification gave estimated nucleated cell counts. Sequencing was performed with immunoSEQ multiplex PCR; in TCRdb, only in-frame clones are kept and a portion is missing. V and J calls and clone size are given by that table; D and trimming were obtained from the DNA. The sample includes some 90,000 clones, 80% to 90% of them seen just once. The receptor's source is a woman over 75 with acute or convalescent COVID-19. V usage is TRBV2 and J usage is TRBJ2-2; 9 bases match TRBD1. Sequencing was performed on peripheral blood. This CDR3 is CASRGTGSTGELFF. CDR3 in DNA: TGTGCCAGCCGCGGGACAGGGAGCACCGGGGAGCTGTTTTTT.